Listed below are T cell receptor beta chains from one sample, sequenced in a study of early T cells in non-severe SARS-CoV-2 infection. Each CDR3 protein gets one entry after TCRdb re-called the 5' RACE reads with MiXCR. The repertoire holds 80,000 to 95,000 distinct CDR3 sequences, about 14% seen once, with around 0.5% in the top ten. Sequencing was performed on whole blood. Receptor source: an adult who was a healthcare worker with PCR-confirmed SARS-CoV-2 infection or an uninfected control (not recorded which). Each CDR3 is given with its conserved first and last residue. Size is omitted from some rows. Given values are once, few, many or a class for expanded clones.

abundance	j_gene	v_gene	CDR3aa
many	TRBJ1-5	TRBV2	CASSAGGASNQPQHF
.	TRBJ2-3	TRBV6-1	CASRDHGDRGLADTQYF
few	TRBJ1-1	TRBV30	CAWSVDLGTEAFF
.	TRBJ2-4	TRBV4-1	CASSQVIERGAAKNIQYF
many	TRBJ2-3	TRBV5-1	CASSRWTSGTDTQYF
many	TRBJ1-2	TRBV5-1	CASSRDGDYGYTF
few	TRBJ1-1	TRBV29-1	CSVTKNRADEAFF
few	TRBJ2-1	TRBV10-2	CASSATSVNEQFF
few	TRBJ2-2	TRBV7-3	CASSSRKGRGNTGELFF
many	TRBJ2-2	TRBV5-1	CASSRDSTGELFF
few	TRBJ2-3	TRBV20-1	CSASRSNTDTQYF
.	TRBJ2-4	TRBV7-2	CASTPDRGRDIQYF
.	TRBJ2-5	TRBV12-3/TRBV12-4	CASSTRTSGVETQYF
many	TRBJ1-1	TRBV5-5	CASSRQSWASGTEAFF
.	TRBJ1-2	TRBV6-6	CASSYSQDRGGYCTF
many	TRBJ2-1	TRBV6-5	CASSYGTGGLNEQFF
.	TRBJ1-5	TRBV12-3/TRBV12-4	CASSLGWQGARNQPQHF
many	TRBJ2-2	TRBV4-1	CASSQHLGLAGGGAGELFF
.	TRBJ1-6	TRBV4-2	CASTEIQGENSPLHF
.	TRBJ2-1	TRBV20-1	CREGPGQGTYNEQFF
many	TRBJ2-5	TRBV5-1	CASSLAGREETQYF
few	TRBJ2-1	TRBV28	CASRAGGPYNEQFF
.	TRBJ1-1	TRBV7-9	CASSAGATEAFF
many	TRBJ1-1	TRBV5-5	CASSLGLTEAFF
few	TRBJ1-4	TRBV20-1	CSASLGYNEKLFF
.	TRBJ2-3	TRBV29-1	CSGSQGTSADTQYF
few	TRBJ1-1	TRBV20-1	CSARDRGPEAFF
many	TRBJ1-1	TRBV12-3/TRBV12-4	CASRQGVGTEAFF
.	TRBJ2-3	TRBV12-3/TRBV12-4	CASSLEGQGLDTQYF
.	TRBJ2-5	TRBV20-1	CSATLRGRPETQYF
.	TRBJ1-2	TRBV12-3/TRBV12-4	CASSSVGDQGSYGYTF
.	TRBJ2-4	TRBV18	CASSPQRQSLAKNIQYF
few	TRBJ1-2	TRBV5-1	CASSLDGTGGSYGYTF
few	TRBJ1-2	TRBV7-2	CASSLNPTTQRVGGYTF
many	TRBJ1-1	TRBV20-1	CSAEGQGGLEAFF
.	TRBJ1-1	TRBV5-1	CASSVTGGNTEAFF
.	TRBJ2-5	TRBV5-1	CASSLDASGPAHQYF
.	TRBJ2-3	TRBV28	CASSFLRDTQYF
many	TRBJ1-6	TRBV7-9	CASSSQGSDNSPLHF
.	TRBJ1-4	TRBV4-1	CASSRIGGEKLFF
.	TRBJ2-2	TRBV29-1	CSVWYVGELFF
few	TRBJ2-6	TRBV5-4	CARSLRGTGANVLTF
few	TRBJ2-3	TRBV3-1	CASSQPRLAGGRADTQYF
few	TRBJ2-6	TRBV2	CASSWDSPGANVLTF
once	TRBJ2-2	TRBV5-1	CASREGYTGELFF
few	TRBJ2-3	TRBV29-1	CSTLAGGTADTQYF
few	TRBJ2-1	TRBV20-1	CSARDWGASSYNEQFF